Given below is one TCR beta chain in context. The PCR contained 60 Vbeta and 13 Jbeta primers. Sequenced by immunoSEQ multiplex PCR; TCRdb stores in-frame clones only, minus some. The top ten clones hold roughly 3% of a sample with roughly 98,000 clones, about four fifths of them seen once. The CDR3 contains 15 residues. Trimming pared 4 bases from V and 6 bases from J, leaving 15 bases between. Germline V gene data show CDR1 as SGHTA and CDR2 as FQGNSA. These data belong to a study of cytomegalovirus exposure and HLA in healthy donors. Sequencing was carried out using PBMCs. The chain carries TRBV7-2 and TRBJ1-4; D perhaps matches TRBD1 (6 bases). This TCR was recovered from a female donor in good health and CMV-seropositive. The CDR3 reads CASSSTGTRYEKLFF. CDR3 bases: TGTGCCAGCAGCTCTACCGGGACACGATATGAAAAACTGTTTTTT. The variable domain in full, with the rest retrieved from reference TRBV7-2 and TRBJ1-4, is GAGVSQSPSNKVTEKGKDVELRCDPISGHTALYWYRQSLGQGLEFLIYFQGNSAPDKSGLPSDRFSAERTGGSVSTLTIQRTQQEDSAVYLCASSSTGTRYEKLFFGSGTQLSVL.